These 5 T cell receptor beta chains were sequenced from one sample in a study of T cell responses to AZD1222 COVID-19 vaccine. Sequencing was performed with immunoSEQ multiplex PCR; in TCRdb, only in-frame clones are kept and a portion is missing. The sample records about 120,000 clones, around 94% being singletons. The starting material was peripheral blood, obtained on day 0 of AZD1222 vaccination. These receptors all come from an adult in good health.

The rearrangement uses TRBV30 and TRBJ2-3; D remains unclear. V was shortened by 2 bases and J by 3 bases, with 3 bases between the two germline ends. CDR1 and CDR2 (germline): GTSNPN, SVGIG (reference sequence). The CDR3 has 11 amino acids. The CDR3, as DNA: TGTGCCTGGAGTATAACAGATACGCAGTATTTT. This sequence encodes CAWSITDTQYF.

As DNA, the CDR3 is TGTGCCAGCAGCTTTAAGGGACAGGGGGCCTGGGGTGGAGAGCAGTACGTC. This translates into CASSFKGQGAWGGEQYV. The chain joins TRBV5-6 to TRBJ2-7; 12 bases fit TRBD1. V shed 2 bases and J 7 bases; nucleotides not matched to a gene: 13. Germline values: CDR1 SGHDT, CDR2 YYEEEE. The CDR3 spans 17 residues.

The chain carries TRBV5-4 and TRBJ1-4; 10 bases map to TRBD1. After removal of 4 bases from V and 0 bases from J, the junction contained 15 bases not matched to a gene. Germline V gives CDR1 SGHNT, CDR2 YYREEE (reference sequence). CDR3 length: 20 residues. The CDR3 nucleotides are TGTGCCAGCAGCCACAGACAGGGGGCTGGAGTTGGGGCAACTAATGAAAAACTGTTTTTT. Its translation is CASSHRQGAGVGATNEKLFF.

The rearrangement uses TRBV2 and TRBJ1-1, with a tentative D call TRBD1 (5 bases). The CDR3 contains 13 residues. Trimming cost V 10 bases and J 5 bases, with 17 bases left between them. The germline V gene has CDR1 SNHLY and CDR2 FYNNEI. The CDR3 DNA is TGTGCCACCGGGGGGTATGGACGGACTGAAGCTTTCTTT. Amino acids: CATGGYGRTEAFF.

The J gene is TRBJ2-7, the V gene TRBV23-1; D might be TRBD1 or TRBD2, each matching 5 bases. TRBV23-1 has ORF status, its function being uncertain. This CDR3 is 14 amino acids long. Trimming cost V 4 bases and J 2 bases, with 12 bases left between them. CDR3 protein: CASSPPMGAYEQYV. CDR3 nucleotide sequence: TGCGCCAGCAGTCCCCCCATGGGGGCCTACGAGCAGTACGTC.